This T cell receptor beta chain stems from a study of blood T cells in healthy people across ages. Study-level points and caveats: Long-lived and aged donors differed, with more naive CD4+ cells and higher diversity in the long-lived.

This clonotype was observed a handful of times. Its matching antigen is unknown. The use of a sample-barcoded 5' primer and a J-beta primer mix characterized a second PCR of roughly 6 to 11 cycles. MiXCR, applied by TCRdb to the 5' RACE reads, yields one record per CDR3 protein. This table holds about 1.4 million distinct CDR3 sequences, approximately 63% found once. PBMCs numbering at least 7 million were isolated per sample. The sequence was obtained from a man aged 18 to 35 in good health. Sequencing was carried out using blood.

As DNA, the CDR3 is TGTGCCAGCAGCTTACCACTAGCGGGACATTACGAGCAGTACTTC. Residues: CASSLPLAGHYEQYF. V usage is TRBV7-2 and J usage is TRBJ2-7; 10 bases match TRBD2. Germline trimming cut 2 bases from V and 4 bases from J; bases unmatched to any gene: 5. The CDR3 loop spans 15 amino acids. Germline-derived CDR1 and CDR2 are SGHTA and FQGNSA.